The 22 T cell receptor beta chains presented below share a single source sample, sequenced in a study of T-cell reconstitution after alpha-beta-depleted transplantation in children (dated by TCRdb to the mid-2010s). The treatment or condition tag for this specimen amounts to: allogeneic hematopoietic cell transplantation with graft depleted of TCRalphabeta T cells and CD19 B cells. Libraries were constructed by PCR. This sample was sequenced with an Illumina HiSeq 2500. Molecular barcoding was employed in the preparation of TCR libraries, with unique molecular identifiers being used to normalize TCRbeta repertoire quantification. TCRdb's own reprocessing of the public reads used fastp at Q25 and MiXCR and kept productive beta chains. Each entry is one CDR3 protein sequence, shown with its most common DNA and genes. This sample comprises approximately 150,000 distinct CDR3 sequences, about 9% of them detected only once. The ten top clones hold 15% to 20% of the sample.

The input for sequencing was PBMCs, mostly from graft donor cells, taken 180 days after TCRalphabeta/CD19-depleted stem cell transplant. The source of these receptors is a female patient between 2 and 10 years old who had a stem cell transplant for congenital amegakaryocytic thrombocytopenia, so the T cells may come from the graft donor.

This clonotype was observed many times. The rearrangement joins TRBV20-1 to TRBJ2-5, with a weak D call TRBD2 (7 bases). This CDR3 has 16 residues. Germline V gene data show CDR1 as DFQATT and CDR2 as SNEGSKA (reference sequence). Trimming took 5 bases from V and 1 from J, leaving 20 bases between them. This chain's CDR3 is CSASSTSRGIQETQYF. As DNA, the CDR3 is TGCAGTGCTTCCTCGACTAGCAGGGGAATCCAAGAGACCCAGTACTTC.

This clonotype was counted only a few times. This chain connects TRBV19 to TRBJ1-2; TRBD1 matches at 8 bases. Germline V gives CDR1 LNHDA, CDR2 SQIVND (reference sequence). V lost 5 bases to trimming and J lost 8 bases; unmatched junction nucleotides: 7. The length of the CDR3 is 13 residues. In DNA form, the CDR3 reads TGTGCCAGTAGTCCGGACAGGGCCAACGGCTACACCTTC. Amino acids: CASSPDRANGYTF.

This chain uses TRBV5-5 with TRBJ2-7; TRBD2 is a possible D gene (6 bases). The CDR3 runs 14 residues. Germline-derived CDR1 and CDR2 are SGHKS and YYEKEE (reference sequence). V lost 4 bases and J 3 bases, leaving 14 bases between the germline ends. The CDR3 spells CASSPPLRDYEQYF. The CDR3 nucleotides read TGTGCCAGCAGCCCCCCCTTGCGGGACTACGAGCAGTACTTC.

This clonotype showed up many times. CDR3 protein: CASSQREGSGYEQYF. The CDR3 nucleotides read TGTGCCAGCAGCCAACGGGAGGGCTCTGGCTACGAGCAGTACTTC. The V call is TRBV27, the J call TRBJ2-7; TRBD2 aligns across 8 bases. With V trimmed by 6 bases and J by 3 bases, 10 bases remained unmatched. Germline lookup yields CDR1 MNHEY and CDR2 SMNVEV (reference sequence). CDR3 length equals 15 residues.

The J gene is TRBJ2-3, the V gene TRBV9; 9 bases are shared with TRBD2. The CDR3 spans 19 residues. The V gene's germline CDR1 is SGDLS and CDR2 YYNGEE. Unmatched junction bases numbered 15, after V lost 3 bases and J lost 1 base. CDR3 DNA sequence: TGTGCCAGCAGCGCAGCTTATAGGGGACTAGCAGATGGCACAGATACGCAGTATTTT. As protein: CASSAAYRGLADGTDTQYF.

The J gene is TRBJ1-2, the V gene TRBV28; TRBD1 might be the D (5 bases). Germline values: CDR1 MDHEN, CDR2 SYDVKM. The V end was cut by 7 bases, the J end by 4 bases, with 13 bases between. This CDR3 has 13 residues. The CDR3 protein is CASTATGGYGYTF. CDR3 nucleotides: TGTGCCAGCACCGCTACCGGGGGCTATGGCTACACCTTC.

This clonotype was seen a single time. The chain combines TRBV18 with TRBJ2-3, with 9 bases fitting TRBD2. V was pared by 1 base and J by 3 bases, with 5 bases of the junction left unmatched. This CDR3 contains 16 residues. The germline gives CDR1 KGHSH, CDR2 LQKENI. The CDR3: CASSPLAGDFTDTQYF. As DNA, the CDR3 is TGTGCCAGCTCACCACTAGCGGGAGATTTTACAGATACGCAGTATTTT.

This clonotype was found many times. The chain recombines TRBV7-9 with TRBJ2-3; D could derive from TRBD1 or TRBD2 (6 bases each). Deletions cut 3 bases from V and 6 bases from J, with 13 bases between. Germline V lookup: CDR1 SEHNR, CDR2 FQNEAQ (reference sequence). The CDR3 runs 14 residues. Here the CDR3 reads CASSFAGGADTQYF. In DNA form, the CDR3 reads TGTGCCAGCAGCTTTGCCGGGGGCGCGGATACGCAGTATTTT.

With respect to this clonotype: Being one base from a much bigger clone, this may be a read error. The chain is built from TRBV5-1 and TRBJ1-3; weak D call: TRBD1 (6 bases). The germline V gene has CDR1 SGHRS and CDR2 YFSETQ. V was pared by 3 bases and J by 3 bases, with 19 bases between. This CDR3 is 17 amino acids long. The CDR3 nucleotides read TGCGCCAGCAGCTCCAATGGGGGCGAGGTCTGTGGAAACACCATATATTTT. Translated, it gives CASSSNGGEVCGNTIYF.

This clonotype has a handful of counts. The J gene is TRBJ2-7, the V gene TRBV12-3 or TRBV12-4, with 7 bases identical to TRBD1. The CDR3 totals 12 residues. V shed 7 bases and J 5 bases; nucleotides not matched to a gene: 5. The CDR3: CASTRDSHEQYF. The CDR3 region has the DNA TGTGCCAGCACCAGGGACAGCCACGAGCAGTACTTC.

The sample holds many counts of this clonotype. This chain connects TRBV7-2 to TRBJ2-2, with D possibly matching TRBD2 (5 bases). V gave up 5 bases and J gave up 5 bases, with 12 bases separating them. CDR1 SGHTA and CDR2 FQGNSA come from the germline V gene. The CDR3 sequence is 14 residues long. The chain's CDR3 is CASSRVRGTGELFF. The CDR3 DNA follows: TGTGCCAGCAGCCGCGTCCGGGGTACCGGGGAGCTGTTTTTT.

This clonotype was observed many times. This chain connects TRBV20-1 to TRBJ2-3; D unresolved. Trimming took 3 bases from V and 0 from J, leaving 10 bases between them. Germline V lookup: CDR1 DFQATT, CDR2 SNEGSKA (reference sequence). The CDR3 consists of 14 residues. This CDR3 reads CSARPISSTDTQYF. Written as DNA, the CDR3 is TGCAGTGCTAGGCCCATTTCTAGCACAGATACGCAGTATTTT.

In this sample, this clonotype turned up a few times. The gene calls are TRBV20-1 and TRBJ2-5; 11 bases line up with TRBD2. V shed 6 bases, J shed 5 bases, and the junction held 11 bases outside the gene matches. Germline V gene lookup returns CDR1 DFQATT and CDR2 SNEGSKA (reference sequence). The CDR3 consists of 15 residues. This chain's CDR3 is CSAYLSGREAETQYF. The CDR3 bases are TGCAGTGCCTACCTTAGCGGGAGGGAAGCGGAGACCCAGTACTTC.

The table lists this clonotype with many counts. The gene calls are TRBV20-1 and TRBJ2-3; TRBD2 is a possible D gene (7 bases). The CDR3 extends over 14 amino acids. Trimming stripped 5 bases from V and 7 bases from J, with 19 bases between. Germline V gene lookup returns CDR1 DFQATT and CDR2 SNEGSKA (reference sequence). The CDR3 loop is CSAQPGGGLNTQYF. The CDR3 nucleotides are TGCAGTGCTCAACCGGGGGGCGGGCTAAATACGCAGTATTTT.

The rearrangement links TRBV29-1 to TRBJ2-7; D could derive from TRBD1 or TRBD2 (5 bases each). The germline V gene has CDR1 SQVTM and CDR2 ANQGSEA. The V gene lost 7 bases and the J gene lost 2 bases, with 15 bases spanning the gap. The CDR3 is 13 residues long. The CDR3 DNA reads as TGCAGCGCCATTGGGGACCGCACCTACGAGCAGTACTTC. Translated: CSAIGDRTYEQYF.

This clonotype was counted between two and nine times. The genes are TRBV6-1 and TRBJ1-5; weak D call: TRBD1 (5 bases). Germline V gene data show CDR1 as MNHNS and CDR2 as SASEGT. V was clipped by 6 bases and J by 2 bases, with 17 bases between them. This CDR3 is 16 amino acids long. CDR3 sequence (DNA): TGTGCCAGCAGCCCAGGTGGGGGAATAGGCAATCAGCCCCAGCATTTT. Protein: CASSPGGGIGNQPQHF.

This clonotype was observed at least ten times. V usage is TRBV20-1 and J usage is TRBJ2-5; 8 bases map to TRBD2. This CDR3 is built from 13 residues. J lost 10 bases, V lost 2 bases, and 9 bases had no gene match. CDR1 is DFQATT and CDR2 is SNEGSKA in the germline V gene (reference sequence). The CDR3 nucleotides are TGCAGTGCTAGACACCCGTCAGCGGGAGACCAGTACTTC. Translated: CSARHPSAGDQYF.

This chain links TRBV6-5 with TRBJ2-7; TRBD2 matches at 7 bases. The CDR3 covers 15 residues. From germline, CDR1 is MNHEY and CDR2 SVGAGI. After removal of 4 bases from V and 2 bases from J, the junction contained 8 bases not matched to a gene. CDR3 sequence: CASSSVAGLTYEQYF. In DNA, the CDR3 is TGTGCCAGCAGTTCTGTAGCGGGCCTTACCTACGAGCAGTACTTC.

In its sample, this clonotype was seen many times. The chain is built from TRBV12-3 or TRBV12-4 and TRBJ2-3, with D perhaps matching TRBD2 (5 bases). The ends were cut back, 0 bases at V and 2 bases at J, with 9 bases in the middle. The CDR3 length is 15 residues. CDR3 DNA: TGTGCCAGCAGTTTAGCGGGAGCCAACACAGATACGCAGTATTTT. Protein product: CASSLAGANTDTQYF.

This clonotype was counted many times. The chain carries TRBV29-1 and TRBJ2-1, with TRBD2 matching 9 bases. Germline trimming cut 4 bases from V and 9 bases from J; bases unmatched to any gene: 10. Looked up from germline, CDR1 is SQVTM and CDR2 is ANQGSEA. This CDR3 is built from 14 residues. The DNA for the CDR3 is TGCAGCGTTGCGGCTAGCGGGAAAGGGGGTGAGCAGTTCTTC. This sequence encodes CSVAASGKGGEQFF.

The chain has TRBV29-1 and TRBJ1-1; no reliable D call. The CDR3 is 13 amino acids. Looked up from germline, CDR1 is SQVTM and CDR2 is ANQGSEA. The germline V and J ends were trimmed by 0 bases and 1 base, with 6 bases remaining between them. CDR3 sequence reads: CSVEDVKNTEAFF. The DNA for the CDR3 is TGCAGCGTTGAAGATGTTAAGAACACTGAAGCTTTCTTT.

The chain recombines TRBV4-2 with TRBJ2-2, with a possible D match to TRBD2 (5 bases). This CDR3 spans 16 amino acids. Germline V lookup: CDR1 LGHNA, CDR2 YNFKEQ. Trimming removed 5 bases from V and 0 bases from J, with 13 bases in between. This chain's CDR3 is CASSKERSANTGELFF. For the CDR3, the DNA is TGTGCCAGCAGCAAGGAGCGGAGCGCGAACACCGGGGAGCTGTTTTTT.